This T cell receptor beta chain came from a study of T cell repertoires in ileal Crohn's disease. In the study overall: All patients had surgery for stricturing (61%) or penetrating (around 40%) disease. Study-wide results and limits: High-frequency clones were more common in sorted CD8 than CD4 cells.

As for this clone: Its target is not known.

This table comes from immunoSEQ multiplex PCR, and its TCRdb copy is limited to in-frame clones, with some not included. The table lists some 10,000 clones, over 65% of them singletons. The junction had 5 bases not matched to a gene; V was cut back by 4 bases and J by 2 bases. This CDR3 spans 14 amino acids. CDR1 and CDR2 from the germline V gene are SGDLS and YYNGEE. Material: ileal tissue. The clonotype was recovered from an adult with Crohn's disease. V usage is TRBV9 and J usage is TRBJ2-7; 8 nucleotides agree with TRBD1. DNA for the CDR3: TGTGCCAGCAGCAAGACAGGGGCGGCCTACGAGCAGTACTTC. Protein product: CASSKTGAAYEQYF. Based on the CDR3 plus reference TRBV9 and TRBJ2-7, the full variable domain is DSGVTQTPKHLITATGQRVTLRCSPRSGDLSVYWYQQSLDQGLQFLIQYYNGEERAKGNILERFSAQQFPDLHSELNLSSLELGDSALYFCASSKTGAAYEQYFGPGTRLTVT.